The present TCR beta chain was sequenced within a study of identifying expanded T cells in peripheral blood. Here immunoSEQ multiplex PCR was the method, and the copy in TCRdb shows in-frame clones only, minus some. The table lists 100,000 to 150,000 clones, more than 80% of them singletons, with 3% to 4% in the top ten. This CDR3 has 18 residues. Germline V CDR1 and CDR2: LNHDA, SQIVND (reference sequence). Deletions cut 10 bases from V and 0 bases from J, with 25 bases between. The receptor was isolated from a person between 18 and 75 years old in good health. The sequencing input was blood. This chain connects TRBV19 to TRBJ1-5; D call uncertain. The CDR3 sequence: CAIRILSPSFPSNQPQHF. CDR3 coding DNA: TGTGCCATCCGGATATTATCCCCTTCCTTCCCTAGCAATCAGCCCCAGCATTTT.